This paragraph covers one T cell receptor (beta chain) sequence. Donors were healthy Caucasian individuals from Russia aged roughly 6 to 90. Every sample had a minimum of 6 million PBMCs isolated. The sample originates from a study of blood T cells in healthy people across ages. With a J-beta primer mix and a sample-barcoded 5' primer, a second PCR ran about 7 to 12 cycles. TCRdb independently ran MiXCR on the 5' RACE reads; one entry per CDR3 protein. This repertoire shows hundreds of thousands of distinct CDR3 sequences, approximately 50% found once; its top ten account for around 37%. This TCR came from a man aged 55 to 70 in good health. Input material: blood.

The CDR3 spells CASSLLAGAFGRRDTQYF. As DNA, the CDR3 is TGTGCCAGCAGCCTACTAGCGGGGGCCTTTGGTCGGAGAGATACGCAGTATTTT. The chain employs TRBV11-2 and TRBJ2-3, with TRBD2 identical over 11 bases. Germline V gene data show CDR1 as SGHAT and CDR2 as FQNNGV. The CDR3 consists of 18 residues. Unmatched junction bases numbered 15, after V lost 5 bases and J lost 5 bases. The full variable domain, its missing parts supplied by reference TRBV11-2 and TRBJ2-3, is EAGVAQSPRYKIIEKRQSVAFWCNPISGHATLYWYQQILGQGPKLLIQFQNNGVVDDSQLPKDRFSAERLKGVDSTLKIQPAKLEDSAVYLCASSLLAGAFGRRDTQYFGPGTRLTVL.